A single sample gave rise to the 14 T cell receptor beta chains below, sequenced in a study of early T cells in non-severe SARS-CoV-2 infection. One entry per CDR3 protein results from TCRdb running MiXCR on the 5' RACE reads. The table has roughly 52,000 distinct CDR3 sequences, under 7.5% seen once. The sequencing used whole blood, collected at baseline. The receptor set was obtained from an adult who was a healthcare worker with PCR-confirmed SARS-CoV-2 infection or an uninfected control (not recorded which).

This clonotype appeared many times. CDR3 protein: CASSHQSNQPQHF. In DNA, the CDR3 is TGTGCCAGCAGTCACCAGAGCAATCAGCCCCAGCATTTT. The rearrangement uses TRBV12-3 or TRBV12-4 and TRBJ1-5; D unresolved. Trimming took 5 bases from V and 1 from J, leaving 6 bases between them. This CDR3 is built from 13 residues.

This clonotype was counted between two and nine times. The CDR3 reads CASSQGDRGQPQHF. The CDR3 DNA sequence: TGTGCCAGCAGCCAAGGGGACAGGGGTCAGCCCCAGCATTTT. This chain uses TRBV4-2 with TRBJ1-5; 10 bases match TRBD1. CDR3 length equals 14 residues. V shed 1 base and J 6 bases; nucleotides not matched to a gene: 0. Germline loops: CDR1 LGHNA, CDR2 YNFKEQ.

This clonotype occurred a few times. This rearrangement joins TRBV6-5 to TRBJ2-7; 9 bases line up with TRBD1. V lost 6 bases to trimming and J lost 7 bases; unmatched junction nucleotides: 7. The CDR3 spans 13 residues. Germline CDR1 is MNHEY and CDR2 is SVGAGI. The CDR3 reads CASRPTGGGEQYF. CDR3 bases: TGTGCCAGCAGACCCACAGGGGGCGGAGAGCAGTACTTC.

Ten or more counts support this clonotype. This chain connects TRBV20-1 to TRBJ2-1, with TRBD2 identical over 7 bases. The V gene end was trimmed by 3 bases and the J gene end by 4 bases; junction bases not matched to a gene: 9. This CDR3 has 15 residues. Per germline, CDR1 DFQATT and CDR2 SNEGSKA (reference sequence). The CDR3 loop reads CSARSGEGVYNEQFF. As DNA, the CDR3 is TGCAGTGCTAGGTCGGGGGAGGGTGTATACAATGAGCAGTTCTTC.

In this sample, this clonotype turned up many times. The J gene is TRBJ2-3, the V gene TRBV5-1, with 8 bases matching TRBD1. The CDR3 sequence is 16 residues long. Losses at the gene ends were 4 bases for V and 0 bases for J; bases not matched to a gene: 7. Germline CDR1 is SGHRS and CDR2 is YFSETQ. The DNA of the CDR3 is TGCGCCAGCAGCCGGGCGGGACAGGCTAGCACAGATACGCAGTATTTT. Translation gives CASSRAGQASTDTQYF. Filled out from reference TRBV5-1 and TRBJ2-3, the complete variable domain reads KAGVTQTPRYLIKTRGQQVTLSCSPISGHRSVSWYQQTPGQGLQFLFEYFSETQRNKGNFPGRFSGRQFSNSRSEMNVSTLELGDSALYLCASSRAGQASTDTQYFGPGTRLTVL.

This clonotype was counted at least ten times. The chain has TRBV20-1 and TRBJ1-2; tentative D call: TRBD1 (5 bases). CDR3 size: 14 residues. Germline assignment: CDR1 DFQATT and CDR2 SNEGSKA (reference sequence). Trimming removed 0 bases from V and 5 bases from J, with 13 bases in between. DNA of the CDR3: TGCAGTGCTAGAGATTCGTCGAGGGGTTATGGCTACACCTTC. This translates into CSARDSSRGYGYTF.

This clonotype has only a few counts. The chain combines TRBV6-5 with TRBJ1-2; D gene ambiguous. CDR1 and CDR2 from the germline V gene are MNHEY and SVGAGI. There are 13 residues in the CDR3. Trimming took 4 bases from V and 3 from J, leaving 9 bases between them. In DNA form, the CDR3 reads TGTGCCAGCAGTTTCACGACGGACTATGGCTACACCTTC. Translated, it gives CASSFTTDYGYTF.

J is TRBJ1-5 and V is TRBV20-1; weak D call: TRBD1 (5 bases). Trimming left V 0 bases short and J 0 bases short, with 12 bases between. Germline V lookup: CDR1 DFQATT, CDR2 SNEGSKA (reference sequence). The CDR3 is 16 amino acids. CDR3 amino acids: CSARDRAGHSNQPQHF. The DNA of the CDR3 is TGCAGTGCTAGAGATCGGGCAGGGCATAGCAATCAGCCCCAGCATTTT.

This clonotype was counted only a few times. The CDR3 loop is CASSPSTGKQAFF. As DNA, the CDR3 is TGTGCCAGCAGCCCCTCAACAGGGAAGCAAGCTTTCTTT. This sequence joins TRBV27 and TRBJ1-1; TRBD1 might be the D (6 bases). V lost 6 bases and J lost 9, with 17 bases in between. The V gene's germline CDR1 is MNHEY and CDR2 SMNVEV (reference sequence). This CDR3 region has 13 residues.

This clonotype has ten or more counts. V gene TRBV4-3 combines with J gene TRBJ2-3; D is perhaps TRBD2 (6 bases). The V end lost 0 bases, the J end lost 2 bases, and 12 bases lay between the germline ends. The length of the CDR3 is 16 residues. Germline loops: CDR1 LGHNA, CDR2 YSLEER. The CDR3 nucleotides are TGCGCCAGCAGCCAAGAGGCGGGGCATCACACAGATACGCAGTATTTT. Protein sequence: CASSQEAGHHTDTQYF.

In this sample, this clonotype turned up a few times. V is TRBV7-9 and J is TRBJ2-4; tentative D call: TRBD2 (6 bases). Trimming shortened V by 5 bases and J by 8 bases, and 22 bases separated the two germline ends. From germline, CDR1 is SEHNR and CDR2 FQNEAQ (reference sequence). This CDR3 has 16 residues. CDR3 in amino acids: CASSPRLVGYFDIQYF. CDR3 in DNA: TGTGCCAGCAGCCCCCGACTAGTTGGATACTTTGACATTCAGTACTTC.

This clonotype was observed many times. The chain combines TRBV28 with TRBJ2-7; the D gene is possibly TRBD2 (7 bases). V dropped 2 bases and J dropped 5 bases, with 13 bases sitting between them. This CDR3 has 14 amino acids. Germline CDR1 and CDR2: MDHEN and SYDVKM. The CDR3 region has the DNA TGTGCCAGCAGTTTAACCTCGGGGGGCGACGAGCAGTACTTC. This translates into CASSLTSGGDEQYF. Variable domain in full (rest from reference TRBV28 and TRBJ2-7): DVKVTQSSRYLVKRTGEKVFLECVQDMDHENMFWYRQDPGLGLRLIYFSYDVKMKEKGDIPEGYSVSREKKERFSLILESASTNQTSMYLCASSLTSGGDEQYFGPGTRLTVT.

This clonotype was seen a few times. V is TRBV29-1 and J is TRBJ2-5, with D uncertain. Trimming removed 7 bases at V and 5 bases at J, with 8 bases between. The CDR3 is 10 residues long. Germline V gene data show CDR1 as SQVTM and CDR2 as ANQGSEA. CDR3 residues: CSGQRETQYF. The CDR3 coding sequence is TGCAGCGGTCAGAGGGAGACCCAGTACTTC.

This clonotype was observed a handful of times. The chain recombines TRBV7-2 with TRBJ2-5; TRBD1 or TRBD2 may be the D gene (5 bases each). Germline CDR1 and CDR2: SGHTA and FQGNSA. V was pared by 3 bases and J by 5 bases, with 7 bases between. The CDR3 totals 12 residues. This CDR3 is CASSLGTETQYF. CDR3 nucleotide sequence: TGTGCCAGCAGCTTGGGGACGGAGACCCAGTACTTC.